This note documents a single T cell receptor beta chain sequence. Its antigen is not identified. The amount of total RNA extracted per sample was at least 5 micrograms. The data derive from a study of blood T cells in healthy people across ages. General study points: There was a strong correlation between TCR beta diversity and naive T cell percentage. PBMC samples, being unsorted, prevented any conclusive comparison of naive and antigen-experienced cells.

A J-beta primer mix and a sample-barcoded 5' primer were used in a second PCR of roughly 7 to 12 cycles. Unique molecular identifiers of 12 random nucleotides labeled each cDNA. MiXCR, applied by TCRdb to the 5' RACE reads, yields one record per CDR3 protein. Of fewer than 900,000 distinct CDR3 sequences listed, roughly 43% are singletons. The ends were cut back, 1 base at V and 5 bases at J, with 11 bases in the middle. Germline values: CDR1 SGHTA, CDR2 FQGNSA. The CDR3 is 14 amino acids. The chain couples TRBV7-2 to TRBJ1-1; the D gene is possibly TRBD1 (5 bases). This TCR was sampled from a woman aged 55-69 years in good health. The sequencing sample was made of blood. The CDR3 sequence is CASSLEAGMTEAFF. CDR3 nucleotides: TGTGCCAGCAGCTTAGAGGCAGGGATGACTGAAGCTTTCTTT.